One sample yielded the 20 T cell receptor beta chains listed below, sequenced in a study of PD-L1 blockade in urothelial cancer. Profiling relied on immunoSEQ multiplex PCR, and the TCRdb table lists in-frame clones only, not all of them. This repertoire shows around 69,000 clones, under 95% found once; its top ten account for 0.87%. Time point defined: peripheral blood 6 weeks after treatment start. The sequencing used PBMCs, collected around atezolizumab (anti-PD-L1) treatment. The receptors were sampled from a woman of 80 years or more with urothelial cancer.

The chain uses TRBV7-8 and TRBJ1-1; D not resolved. In germline, CDR1 is SGHVS, CDR2 FQNEAQ. The V end was cut by 2 bases, the J end by 1 base, with 8 bases between. The CDR3 is 14 residues long. CDR3 sequence: CASSLISWNTEAFF. The CDR3 region has the DNA TGTGCCAGCAGCTTAATAAGCTGGAACACTGAAGCTTTCTTT.

This sequence joins TRBV7-3 and TRBJ1-1, with 9 bases lining up with TRBD1. The germline V gene encodes CDR1 SGHTA and CDR2 FQGTGA. The CDR3 runs 15 residues. V shed 2 bases and J 5 bases; nucleotides not matched to a gene: 6. The CDR3 coding sequence is TGTGCCAGCAGCTTAGAAACAGGGGGCAGGACTGAAGCTTTCTTT. Protein: CASSLETGGRTEAFF.

This rearrangement joins TRBV5-1 to TRBJ2-1, with 8 nucleotides matching TRBD2. The CDR3 has 14 amino acids. The ends lost 0 bases at V and 10 bases at J; junction bases unmatched: 6. Germline loops: CDR1 SGHRS, CDR2 YFSETQ. CDR3 residues: CASSLAASGHEQFF. The CDR3 DNA is TGCGCCAGCAGCTTGGCGGCTAGCGGGCACGAGCAGTTCTTC. The entire variable domain, with the rest obtained from reference TRBV5-1 and TRBJ2-1, is as follows: KAGVTQTPRYLIKTRGQQVTLSCSPISGHRSVSWYQQTPGQGLQFLFEYFSETQRNKGNFPGRFSGRQFSNSRSEMNVSTLELGDSALYLCASSLAASGHEQFFGPGTRLTVL.

V usage is TRBV27 and J usage is TRBJ1-2, with D perhaps TRBD1 (6 bases). CDR3 length: 12 residues. Trimming removed 2 bases at V and 6 bases at J, with 7 bases between. Germline lookup yields CDR1 MNHEY and CDR2 SMNVEV (reference sequence). CDR3 in amino acids: CASSLAGDGYTF. CDR3 nucleotide sequence: TGTGCCAGCAGTTTAGCAGGGGATGGCTACACCTTC.

The chain combines TRBV27 with TRBJ2-1, with TRBD2 identical over 9 bases. This CDR3 region has 19 residues. V trimming: 3 bases; J trimming: 0 bases; junction bases outside the gene matches: 12. The germline V gene has CDR1 MNHEY and CDR2 SMNVEV (reference sequence). In DNA form, the CDR3 reads TGTGCCAGCAGTTTCTCTTCCTGGACTAGCGTTGGCTCCTACAATGAGCAGTTCTTC. It specifies CASSFSSWTSVGSYNEQFF.

The V call is TRBV27, the J call TRBJ2-1, with 7 bases identical to TRBD2. Germline V gene lookup returns CDR1 MNHEY and CDR2 SMNVEV (reference sequence). This CDR3 is built from 14 residues. With V trimmed by 3 bases and J by 3 bases, 2 bases remained unmatched. The CDR3 protein is CASSLERGYNEQFF. The CDR3 DNA follows: TGTGCCAGCAGTTTGGAGCGGGGCTACAATGAGCAGTTCTTC.

The chain links TRBV28 to TRBJ2-4; 12 positions agree with TRBD2. The CDR3 has 16 residues. Looked up from germline, CDR1 is MDHEN and CDR2 is SYDVKM. The V segment lost 7 bases and the J segment 3 bases; nucleotides outside the gene matches: 7. This CDR3 is CASTSLAGGRKNIQYF. CDR3 bases: TGTGCCAGCACTTCCCTAGCGGGAGGGCGCAAAAACATTCAGTACTTC. Looking up the rest from reference TRBV28 and TRBJ2-4 gives the full variable domain: DVKVTQSSRYLVKRTGEKVFLECVQDMDHENMFWYRQDPGLGLRLIYFSYDVKMKEKGDIPEGYSVSREKKERFSLILESASTNQTSMYLCASTSLAGGRKNIQYFGAGTRLSVL.

The chain is built from TRBV5-1 and TRBJ2-1; D might be TRBD2 (7 bases). The V gene's germline CDR1 is SGHRS and CDR2 YFSETQ. Trimming cost V 3 bases and J 9 bases, with 22 bases left between them. This CDR3 has 16 residues. The CDR3 region is CASSSPGAGVGFEQFF. In DNA, the CDR3 is TGCGCCAGCAGCTCCCCGGGGGCGGGAGTGGGGTTTGAGCAGTTCTTC.

The chain's CDR3 is CASSVAGLIDGELFF. In DNA form, the CDR3 reads TGTGCCAGCAGCGTAGCGGGGTTAATTGACGGGGAGCTGTTTTTT. The chain is built from TRBV9 and TRBJ2-2, with D possibly matching TRBD2 (5 bases). V was clipped by 0 bases and J by 7 bases, with 13 bases between them. This CDR3 has 15 residues. Germline lookup yields CDR1 SGDLS and CDR2 YYNGEE. The whole variable domain, filled in from reference TRBV9 and TRBJ2-2, reads DSGVTQTPKHLITATGQRVTLRCSPRSGDLSVYWYQQSLDQGLQFLIQYYNGEERAKGNILERFSAQQFPDLHSELNLSSLELGDSALYFCASSVAGLIDGELFFGEGSRLTVL.

The chain uses TRBV4-2 and TRBJ2-7; 7 bases are shared with TRBD1. The V segment lost 0 bases and the J segment 2 bases; nucleotides outside the gene matches: 10. This CDR3 comprises 17 residues. Per the germline V gene, CDR1 is LGHNA and CDR2 is YNFKEQ. The chain's CDR3 is CASSQDNVRGQTYEQYF. The CDR3 DNA is TGTGCCAGCAGCCAAGATAATGTTAGGGGACAGACCTACGAGCAGTACTTC.

The CDR3 sequence is CASSPPSGSLGEQFF. CDR3 DNA: TGTGCCAGCTCACCACCTAGCGGGAGTCTTGGTGAGCAGTTCTTC. This chain links TRBV18 with TRBJ2-1; 9 positions agree with TRBD2. This CDR3 has 15 residues. Germline-derived CDR1 and CDR2 are KGHSH and LQKENI. Trimming removed 0 bases from V and 9 bases from J; junction bases left unmatched: 6.

The chain joins TRBV5-1 to TRBJ2-6; a weak D match, TRBD1 (5 bases). V lost 4 bases and J lost 0, with 17 bases in between. The CDR3 loop spans 18 amino acids. Germline V gene sequence: CDR1 SGHRS, CDR2 YFSETQ. The CDR3: CASSPSGRLRSGANVLTF. The CDR3 nucleotides are TGCGCCAGCAGCCCCTCAGGGCGGCTCCGCTCTGGGGCCAACGTCCTGACTTTC.

Only a few counts were recorded for this clone. The chain combines TRBV10-3 with TRBJ1-1; D may be TRBD1 (5 bases). Trimming left V 7 bases short and J 1 base short, with 10 bases between. This CDR3 contains 13 residues. Germline V gene lookup returns CDR1 ENHRY and CDR2 SYGVKD. CDR3 sequence (DNA): TGTGCCATCACCCAACAGGAGAACACTGAAGCTTTCTTT. Translation: CAITQQENTEAFF.

This chain uses TRBV29-1 with TRBJ1-2, with D possibly being TRBD1 (5 bases). Germline-derived CDR1 and CDR2 are SQVTM and ANQGSEA. This CDR3 is built from 15 residues. Between the trimmed V and J ends, which lost 4 bases and 5 bases, there was a span of 20 bases. Here the CDR3 reads CSVGDRGGGGYGYTF. The CDR3 DNA reads TGCAGCGTTGGGGATAGAGGAGGTGGGGGGTATGGCTACACCTTC.

J is TRBJ1-2 and V is TRBV30, with 8 bases lining up with TRBD1. The V gene end was trimmed by 4 bases and the J gene end by 4 bases; junction bases not matched to a gene: 5. The CDR3 consists of 13 residues. Germline values: CDR1 GTSNPN, CDR2 SVGIG (reference sequence). The CDR3 region is CAWISGQVYGYTF. The CDR3 DNA reads as TGTGCCTGGATCTCGGGACAGGTCTATGGCTACACCTTC.

This chain uses TRBV18 with TRBJ1-1; maybe TRBD1 (6 bases). The CDR3 length is 16 residues. The V end was cut by 6 bases, the J end by 7 bases, with 24 bases between. Germline CDR1 and CDR2: KGHSH and LQKENI. In nucleotides, the CDR3 is TGTGCCAGCTCGCAATCGAATCCAGGGGCCTCCCTTGAAGCTTTCTTT. This gives the protein CASSQSNPGASLEAFF. The full variable domain, rest sourced from reference TRBV18 and TRBJ1-1, is NAGVMQNPRHLVRRRGQEARLRCSPMKGHSHVYWYRQLPEEGLKFMVYLQKENIIDESGMPKERFSAEFPKEGPSILRIQQVVRGDSAAYFCASSQSNPGASLEAFFGQGTRLTVV.

This clone was found a few times. The V call is TRBV1, the J call TRBJ2-5; the table gives TRBD2 as D, unverified against the DNA. TRBV1 is a listed pseudogene. CDR3 length equals 17 residues. CDR3 sequence (DNA): TGCACCAGCAGCCCGAACAGGGACCGGATGGGGGGGGAGACCCAGTACTTC. Amino acids: CTSSPNRDRMGGETQYF.

The CDR3 DNA reads as TGTGCCAGCAGCTTGTGGGAGGTGGCGGCCACCTCCTACAATGAGCAGTTCTTC. Translated: CASSLWEVAATSYNEQFF. The V gene is TRBV11-2, the J gene TRBJ2-1; D possibly corresponds to TRBD2 (6 bases). CDR1 is SGHAT, CDR2 FQNNGV, per germline. The CDR3 runs to 18 residues. V dropped 3 bases and J dropped 0 bases, with 18 bases sitting between them. The complete variable domain, with remaining parts taken from reference TRBV11-2 and TRBJ2-1, reads EAGVAQSPRYKIIEKRQSVAFWCNPISGHATLYWYQQILGQGPKLLIQFQNNGVVDDSQLPKDRFSAERLKGVDSTLKIQPAKLEDSAVYLCASSLWEVAATSYNEQFFGPGTRLTVL.

The chain carries TRBV18 and TRBJ2-5; 8 nucleotides match TRBD1. The trim removed 2 bases at V and 5 bases at J, leaving 10 bases unmatched. Germline V gene sequence: CDR1 KGHSH, CDR2 LQKENI. The CDR3 totals 16 residues. Here the CDR3 reads CASSPGGRGPAETQYF. The DNA for the CDR3 is TGTGCCAGCTCACCAGGGGGCAGGGGGCCGGCGGAGACCCAGTACTTC.

The gene calls are TRBV9 and TRBJ2-1, with 7 bases matching TRBD2. CDR1 and CDR2 from the germline V gene are SGDLS and YYNGEE. The CDR3 loop spans 15 amino acids. The trim removed 0 bases at V and 8 bases at J, leaving 8 bases unmatched. CDR3 in DNA: TGTGCCAGCAGCGTAGCTGGCGGGAGTTACGATGAGCAGTTCTTC. This codes for CASSVAGGSYDEQFF.